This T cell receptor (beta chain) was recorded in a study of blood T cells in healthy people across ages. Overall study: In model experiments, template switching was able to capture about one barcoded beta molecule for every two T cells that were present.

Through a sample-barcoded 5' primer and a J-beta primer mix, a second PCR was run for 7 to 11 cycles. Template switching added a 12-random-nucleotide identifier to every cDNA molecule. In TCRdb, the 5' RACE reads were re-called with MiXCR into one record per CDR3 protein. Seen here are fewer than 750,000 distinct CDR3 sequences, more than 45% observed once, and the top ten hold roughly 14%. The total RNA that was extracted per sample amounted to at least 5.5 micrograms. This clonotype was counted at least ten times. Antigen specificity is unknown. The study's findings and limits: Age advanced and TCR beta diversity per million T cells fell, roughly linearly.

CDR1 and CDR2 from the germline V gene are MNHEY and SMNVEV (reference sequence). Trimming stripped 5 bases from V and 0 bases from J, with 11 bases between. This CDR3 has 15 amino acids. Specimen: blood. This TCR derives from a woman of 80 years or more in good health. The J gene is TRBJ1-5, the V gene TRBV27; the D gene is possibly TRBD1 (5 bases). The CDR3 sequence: CASSIQGRSNQPQHF. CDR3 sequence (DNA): TGTGCCAGCAGTATTCAGGGCCGTAGCAATCAGCCCCAGCATTTT.